This T cell receptor beta chain was identified in a study of T-cell memory formation after mild COVID-19. One entry per CDR3 protein results from TCRdb running MiXCR on the 5' RACE reads. The data hold hundreds of thousands of distinct CDR3 sequences, with about 23% observed a single time. The junction had 9 bases not matched to a gene; V was cut back by 7 bases and J by 5 bases. This CDR3 has 14 amino acids. Germline CDR1 ENHRY, CDR2 SYGVKD. In its sample, this clonotype was seen a few times. The sequencing input was PBMCs or a T cell subset sorted from them (not recorded which). This clonotype was obtained from an adult woman who had mild COVID-19 (a few samples of this study predate the infection). Cell type and time point are not known. V usage is TRBV10-3 and J usage is TRBJ2-7, with 9 bases that match TRBD2. The DNA of the CDR3 is TGTGCCATCAACGACCCGGGACTAGCAAACGAGCAGTACTTC. Protein: CAINDPGLANEQYF.